This T cell receptor (beta chain) was documented in a study of beta chain features in type 1 diabetes. Study summary: Healthy donors resembled patients in age, gender and cell yields.

Naive, central memory, regulatory and stem cell-like memory cells within the CD4+ compartment were sorted using CD45RO/CCR7/CD25/CD127/CD95/CD27. The authors reverse transcribed all of the isolated RNA, so sequencing captured expressed TCRB transcripts. Using immunoSEQ multiplex PCR, the repertoire was profiled, and TCRdb retains in-frame clones only, with some absent. This table has over 700,000 clones, 15% to 20% appearing once. V was clipped by 0 bases and J by 6 bases, with 9 bases between them. CDR3 length: 14 residues. Germline lookup yields CDR1 SGDLS and CDR2 YYNGEE. Sequencing input: naive CD4+ T cells from blood. The sequence was obtained from a woman aged 18-29 years in good health. V and J are TRBV9 and TRBJ2-2; D is perhaps TRBD2 (6 bases). DNA for the CDR3: TGTGCCAGCAGCGTAGGAGTAGCGGCCGGGGAGCTGTTTTTT. Residues: CASSVGVAAGELFF. The complete variable domain, with remaining parts taken from reference TRBV9 and TRBJ2-2, reads DSGVTQTPKHLITATGQRVTLRCSPRSGDLSVYWYQQSLDQGLQFLIQYYNGEERAKGNILERFSAQQFPDLHSELNLSSLELGDSALYFCASSVGVAAGELFFGEGSRLTVL.